What follows are 14 T cell receptor beta chains derived from one specimen sequenced in a study of T cell responses to AZD1222 COVID-19 vaccine. Sequencing used immunoSEQ multiplex PCR; TCRdb keeps in-frame clones, though not all of them. The sample holds under 150,000 clones, about 87% seen once. The specimen was peripheral blood, collected on day 0 of AZD1222 vaccination. The receptors here all came from an adult in good health.

The V call is TRBV27, the J call TRBJ2-7; tentative D call: TRBD2 (6 bases). CDR1 and CDR2 (germline): MNHEY, SMNVEV (reference sequence). Trimming stripped 6 bases from V and 0 bases from J, with 9 bases between. CDR3 length: 13 amino acids. Written as DNA, the CDR3 is TGTGCCAGCAGAGGAGGGAGCTCCTACGAGCAGTACTTC. It encodes CASRGGSSYEQYF.

This chain joins TRBV15 and TRBJ1-4, with D possibly being TRBD1 (6 bases). Germline values: CDR1 LNHNV, CDR2 YYDKDF (reference sequence). The CDR3 totals 15 residues. V was trimmed by 0 bases and J by 7 bases, leaving 12 bases between them. CDR3 DNA: TGTGCCACCAGCAGAGATCTTGAAGGGGGTGAAAAACTGTTTTTT. Amino acid sequence: CATSRDLEGGEKLFF.

This chain uses TRBV6-2 or TRBV6-3 with TRBJ1-1; tentative D call: TRBD1 (5 bases). The CDR3 is 15 amino acids. With 1 base removed from V and 1 base from J, the gap between germline ends came to 10 bases. CDR1 is MNHEY, CDR2 SVGEGT, per germline. The CDR3 is CASSYYQRGNTEAFF. The CDR3 DNA reads as TGTGCCAGCAGTTACTATCAAAGGGGGAACACTGAAGCTTTCTTT.

The chain is built from TRBV24-1 and TRBJ2-2, with a tentative D call TRBD1 (5 bases). Trimming pared 9 bases from V and 5 bases from J, leaving 12 bases between. The CDR3 is 13 amino acids. CDR1 is KGHDR, CDR2 SFDVKD, per germline. The chain's CDR3 is CATEGHRTGELFF. CDR3 in DNA: TGTGCCACCGAAGGACACCGAACCGGGGAGCTGTTTTTT.

This clone is a singleton in its sample. The J gene is TRBJ2-3, the V gene TRBV7-9; no clear D. Germline-derived CDR1 and CDR2 are SEHNR and FQNEAQ (reference sequence). With 2 bases removed from V and 0 bases from J, the gap between germline ends came to 15 bases. There are 17 residues in the CDR3. For the CDR3, the DNA is TGTGCCAGCAGCTTACTCCCCAGGCCAGCTAGCACAGATACGCAGTATTTT. Translating it yields CASSLLPRPASTDTQYF.

The genes are TRBV6-5 and TRBJ1-5; the match to TRBD1 covers 12 bases. V lost 6 bases, J lost 2 bases, and 2 bases stayed unmatched. Germline CDR1 MNHEY, CDR2 SVGAGI. This CDR3 spans 15 amino acids. This CDR3 reads CASRGTGGGNQPQHF. DNA for the CDR3: TGTGCCAGCAGGGGGACAGGGGGCGGCAATCAGCCCCAGCATTTT.

V gene TRBV14 combines with J gene TRBJ1-6; no reliable D call. The CDR3 loop spans 16 amino acids. Germline V CDR1 and CDR2: SGHDN, FVKESK. The ends were cut back, 0 bases at V and 4 bases at J, with 10 bases in the middle. Here the CDR3 reads CASSQDPQIYNSPLHF. The DNA of the CDR3 is TGTGCCAGCAGCCAAGATCCCCAGATTTATAATTCACCCCTCCACTTT.

In DNA form, the CDR3 reads TGTGCCAGCAGCCCCCAAGGGGGGTACAATGAGCAGTTCTTC. Translation gives CASSPQGGYNEQFF. The chain carries TRBV4-2 and TRBJ2-1; either TRBD1 or TRBD2 may supply D (6 bases each). CDR3 size: 14 residues. V lost 4 bases and J 4 bases, leaving 11 bases between the germline ends. Per the germline V gene, CDR1 is LGHNA and CDR2 is YNFKEQ.

The CDR3 DNA reads as TGCGCCAGCAGCTTGGCCGTGAGTACATCGAACACTGAAGCTTTCTTT. This gives the protein CASSLAVSTSNTEAFF. The chain uses TRBV5-1 and TRBJ1-1; D uncertain. Germline CDR1 SGHRS, CDR2 YFSETQ. This CDR3 has 16 amino acids. V was shortened by 0 bases and J by 1 base, with 13 bases between the two germline ends.

This clone was observed a few times. V and J are TRBV7-2 and TRBJ1-2; the D is unclear. The CDR3 runs to 14 residues. Looked up from germline, CDR1 is SGHTA and CDR2 is FQGNSA. Trimming took 1 base from V and 3 from J, leaving 9 bases between them. CDR3 residues: CASSLVKNYYGYTF. The CDR3 DNA reads as TGTGCCAGCAGCTTAGTTAAGAACTACTATGGCTACACCTTC.

This sequence joins TRBV7-9 and TRBJ1-5; D is uncertain. V lost 5 bases, J lost 3 bases, and 14 bases lay in between. Germline-derived CDR1 and CDR2 are SEHNR and FQNEAQ (reference sequence). The CDR3 runs to 15 residues. As DNA, the CDR3 is TGTGCCAGCAGCGCCAAGGGAGGGCCCAATCAGCCCCAGCATTTT. Translating gives CASSAKGGPNQPQHF. The full variable domain, in which reference TRBV7-9 and TRBJ1-5 provide the parts outside the CDR3, is DTGVSQNPRHKITKRGQNVTFRCDPISEHNRLYWYRQTLGQGPEFLTYFQNEAQLEKSRLLSDRFSAERPKGSFSTLEIQRTEQGDSAMYLCASSAKGGPNQPQHFGDGTRLSIL.

This clone was detected only a few times. CDR3 protein: CASSLGGQGARGYTF. DNA of the CDR3: TGTGCCAGCAGTTTAGGCGGCCAGGGGGCCCGTGGCTACACCTTC. This chain connects TRBV28 to TRBJ1-2; the match to TRBD1 covers 8 bases. V shed 2 bases, J shed 7 bases, and the junction held 9 bases outside the gene matches. CDR3 length equals 15 residues. From germline, CDR1 is MDHEN and CDR2 SYDVKM.

By sample fraction, this clone is medium-sized. The sample contains more than one DNA sequence encoding this CDR3. The J gene is TRBJ2-5, the V gene TRBV7-3; maybe TRBD1 (6 bases). V lost 4 bases to trimming and J lost 5 bases, with 17 bases between them. From germline, CDR1 is SGHTA and CDR2 FQGTGA. The CDR3 spans 15 residues. The CDR3 here is CASSSTGTWGETQYF. The CDR3 DNA follows: TGTGCCAGCAGCTCAACAGGGACCTGGGGGGAGACCCAGTACTTC.

The chain recombines TRBV28 with TRBJ1-2; D is undetermined. The V gene's germline CDR1 is MDHEN and CDR2 SYDVKM. There are 12 residues in the CDR3. Between the trimmed V and J ends, which lost 2 bases and 8 bases, there was a span of 9 bases. The CDR3 here is CASSLTLGGYTF. The CDR3 coding sequence is TGTGCCAGCAGTTTAACCCTGGGCGGCTACACCTTC.